These T cell receptor beta chains were read from a single sample in a study of technical replicates of blood from several donors. Repertoires were generated with immunoSEQ multiplex PCR, while TCRdb's copy carries only in-frame clones and drops some. The sample has about 71,000 clones, around nine tenths seen once. The sequenced material came from T cells isolated from PBMCs. The source of these receptors is a human donor in good health. CDR3s include the opening cysteine and the closing phenylalanine or tryptophan. D genes are given only for firm matches. Clone size is not always given. Where it is, it says once, few, many or a class for expanded clones.

- TRBJ2-5 TRBV6-5 - TGTGCCAGCTCAGGGGAGAGAGAGACCCAGTACTTC CASSGERETQYF
- TRBJ1-3 TRBV18 - TGTGCCAGCTCGGAACTCCAGGGATCTGGAAACACCATATATTTT CASSELQGSGNTIYF
- TRBJ1-2 TRBV6-5 - TGTGCCAGCAGTTACACGACGGGAAACTATGGCTACACCTTC CASSYTTGNYGYTF
TRBD2 TRBJ2-5 TRBV2 once TGTGCCAGCAGGGAGATGGGGACTAGCGGGAGTTTGGAGACCCAGTACTTC CASREMGTSGSLETQYF
TRBD2 TRBJ2-7 TRBV27 - TGTGCCAGTTCGTGGGGGGGAGCCTACGAGCAGTACTTC CASSWGGAYEQYF
TRBD1 TRBJ1-2 TRBV13 - TGTGCCAGCAGCTTAGAGGGACAGAATCGGGGCTACACCTTC CASSLEGQNRGYTF
TRBD1 TRBJ1-2 TRBV7-9 - TGTGCCAGCAGCTTAGGAGACGGACAGGATACCTATGGCTACACCTTC CASSLGDGQDTYGYTF
- TRBJ2-7 TRBV2 - TGTGCCAGCATGACGGGGTTTACGAACGAGCAGTACTTC CASMTGFTNEQYF
- TRBJ2-7 TRBV29-1 - TGCAGCGTTTCCCTTCAGACAGGACCTTACGAGCAGTACTTC CSVSLQTGPYEQYF
- TRBJ2-3 TRBV10-3 - TGTGCCATCAGTGAGTCCGGTCCAGGACAGTTGACCACAGATACGCAGTATTTT CAISESGPGQLTTDTQYF
TRBD2 TRBJ2-3 TRBV4-1 - TGCGCCAGCAGCCGACTAGCGGGTACAGATACGCAGTATTTT CASSRLAGTDTQYF
TRBD1 TRBJ1-2 TRBV5-8 - TGTGCCAGCAGCTACGGGACAGCCAATAACTATGGCTACACCTTC CASSYGTANNYGYTF
TRBD2 TRBJ2-2 TRBV7-6 - TGTGCCAGCAGGCGACTAGCGGTGGGGGAGCTGTTTTTT CASRRLAVGELFF
- TRBJ1-4 TRBV18 - TGTGCCAGCTCACCCAGGCAGGGTGAAGAAAAACTGTTTTTT CASSPRQGEEKLFF
- TRBJ1-2 TRBV27 few TGTGCCAGCAGTTTCATCAGTAACTATGGCTACACCTTC CASSFISNYGYTF
- TRBJ1-1 TRBV6-1 - TGTGCCAGCAGTGAAGTTCCATTGAGAGCTGAAGCTTTCTTT CASSEVPLRAEAFF
- TRBJ1-2 TRBV11-2 - TGTGCCAGCAGCTTAGACAGGGAAGGCTACACCTTC CASSLDREGYTF
- TRBJ2-7 TRBV28 - TGTGCCAGCAGTTTAGAGGGCGAATACTACGAGCAGTACTTC CASSLEGEYYEQYF
TRBD1 TRBJ2-6 TRBV4-2 - TGTGCCAGCAGCCAAAACACCGGGACAGGGACTGGGGCCAACGTCCTGACTTTC CASSQNTGTGTGANVLTF
TRBD1 TRBJ1-4 TRBV28 - TGTGCCAGCAGTTCGGGACAGAATGAAAAACTGTTTTTT CASSSGQNEKLFF
- TRBJ2-1 TRBV20-1 once TGCAGTGCTAGGACCGAGGTAGCAGAACTCTTC CSARTEVAELF
- TRBJ1-4 TRBV18 few TGTGCCAGCTCACCAGGCCAGAACGGGGGTCGAAAACTGTTTTTT CASSPGQNGGRKLFF
TRBD2 TRBJ2-5 TRBV11-2 - TGTGCCAGCAGCTTCGGAGGGACTAGCGAAGAGACCCAGTACTTC CASSFGGTSEETQYF
TRBD1 TRBJ2-7 TRBV5-1 - TGCGCCAGCAGCTTGAGACAGGGAGTCTACGAGCAGTACTTC CASSLRQGVYEQYF
- TRBJ2-4 TRBV4-1 - TGCGCCAGCAGCCAACCTGCCCTGGGGGGTAACATTCAGTACTTC CASSQPALGGNIQYF
- TRBJ2-7 TRBV19 once TGTGCCAGTAGTATTTCACATTTCTACGAGCAGTACTTC CASSISHFYEQYF
- TRBJ2-7 TRBV27 - TGTGCCAGCAGCTTGACGGGAAGTTACGAGCAGTACTTC CASSLTGSYEQYF
- TRBJ2-5 TRBV14 - TGTGCCAGCAGCCAAAAAGGGGGGGGAGAGACCCAGTACTTC CASSQKGGGETQYF
- TRBJ2-2 TRBV6-5 - TGTGCCAGCAGACGTAGAGATACCGGGGAGCTGTTTTTT CASRRRDTGELFF
TRBD2 TRBJ2-1 TRBV4-1 - TGCGCCAGCAGCCCAACGGGACTAGGGGTACATGAGCAGTTCTTC CASSPTGLGVHEQFF
TRBD1 TRBJ1-5 TRBV12-5 - TGTGCTAGTGGGACAGGGGGCAATCAGCCCCAGCATTTT CASGTGGNQPQHF
- TRBJ1-5 TRBV21-1 - TGTGCCAGCAGACTACGGACTCCGCAGCCGCCCCAGCATTTT CASRLRTPQPPQHF
- TRBJ1-2 TRBV4-1 - TGCGCCAGCAGCCAAGTAGGAGCCTATGGCTACACCTTC CASSQVGAYGYTF
TRBD2 TRBJ2-6 TRBV9 - TGTGCCAGCAGCCCGCTAGCGGGGGGGGAGTCTGGGGCCAACGTCCTGACTTTC CASSPLAGGESGANVLTF
- TRBJ2-7 TRBV2 - TGTGCCAGCATGCTAGACAGGACCTACGAGCAGTACTTC CASMLDRTYEQYF
TRBD2 TRBJ2-3 TRBV11-1 - TGTGCCAGCAGCCGACATAAAACTAGCGGCTATAGGACAGATACGCAGTATTTT CASSRHKTSGYRTDTQYF
- TRBJ2-7 TRBV29-1 - TGCAGCGTCCTCCAGGGTTTAGAGCAGTACTTC CSVLQGLEQYF
TRBD2 TRBJ2-7 TRBV7-3 once TGTGCCAGCAGCTTACCGGTAAAGCGGGAGGGCCAGGACGAGCAGTACTTC CASSLPVKREGQDEQYF
- TRBJ2-2 TRBV7-9 - TGTGCCAGCAGCTGGACTGAAAACACCGGGGAGCTGTTTTTT CASSWTENTGELFF